This paragraph reports one TCR beta chain. Its antigen is unknown. This specimen belongs to a study of T cell repertoires in cytomegalovirus infection. General study results and limits: There were carriers of CMV plus the relevant HLA, and cumulative public TCR beta family frequency identified them. Ex vivo, HLA-C-restricted CMV-specific TCR beta clonotypes prevailed over the rest of the response.

TCRdb re-analysed the reads in MiXCR, keeping a single row per CDR3 protein. The sample shows 100,000 to 150,000 distinct CDR3 sequences, roughly a quarter of them seen only once. V dropped 5 bases and J dropped 2 bases, with 10 bases sitting between them. Germline loops: CDR1 MNHEY, CDR2 SVGAGI. This CDR3 contains 13 residues. The V gene is TRBV6-5, the J gene TRBJ2-7, with D perhaps given as TRBD1 or TRBD2 (5 bases each). This sequence originates from a human donor in good health (CMV status not recorded). Some clones in this sample may be carry-over from other donors' samples. The specimen was PBMCs, sequenced either directly or after in vitro stimulation (not recorded which). CDR3 sequence reads: CASSPGRTYEQYV. In DNA, the CDR3 is TGTGCCAGCAGTCCGGGACGCACCTACGAGCAGTACGTC.